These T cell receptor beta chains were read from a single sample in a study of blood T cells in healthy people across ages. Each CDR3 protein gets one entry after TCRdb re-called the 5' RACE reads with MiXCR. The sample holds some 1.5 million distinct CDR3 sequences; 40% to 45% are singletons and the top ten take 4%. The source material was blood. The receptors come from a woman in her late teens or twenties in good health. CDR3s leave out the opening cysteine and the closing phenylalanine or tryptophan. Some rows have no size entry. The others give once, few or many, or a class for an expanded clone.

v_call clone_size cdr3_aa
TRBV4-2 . ASSPGQGTLNEQF
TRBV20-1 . SARAASNEQF
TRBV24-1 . ATSPGDATGSNEQF
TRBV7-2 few ASSPSGLATSYEQY
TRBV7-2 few ASSLGVAEQF
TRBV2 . ASTPGHRSYEQY
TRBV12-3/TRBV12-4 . ASSASNNYGYT
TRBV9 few ASNVGPSSGGTQY
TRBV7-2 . ASSRTGGNSPPH
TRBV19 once ASSIPGGHTEAF
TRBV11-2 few ASSSIPGLAGFSDHTDTQY
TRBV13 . ASSLSQDTYNEQF
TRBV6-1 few ASSARDRTIYEQY
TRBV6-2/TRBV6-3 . ASTQRQGVQH
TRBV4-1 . ASSQDTNSGNTIY
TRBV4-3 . ASSQALAGFNEQY
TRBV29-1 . STYWGETGELF
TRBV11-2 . ASSLALIQY
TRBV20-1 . SARRDRWDGYT
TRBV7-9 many ASSHGEGIQY
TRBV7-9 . ASSPGWTSGYNEQF
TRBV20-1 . SAPDTSLGVAGELF
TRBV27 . ASIRTSGRTNTGELF
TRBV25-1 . ASSDLAGSVYNEQY
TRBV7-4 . ASSLAAGGEDGKNIQY
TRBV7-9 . ASSSPNTQGYGYT
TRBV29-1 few SVREYQETQY
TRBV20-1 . SARVHTGELF
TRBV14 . TSSHSSSYEQY
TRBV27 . ASSPGSGVVYGYT
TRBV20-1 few SASLGPHNEQY
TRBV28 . ATRGTTDTQY
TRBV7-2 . ASILGTGTYNEQY
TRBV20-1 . SARRENTDTQY
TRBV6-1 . ASSEGGGIAKNIQY
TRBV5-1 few ASSNTIAGRGTDTQY
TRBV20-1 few SARGTAVYEQY